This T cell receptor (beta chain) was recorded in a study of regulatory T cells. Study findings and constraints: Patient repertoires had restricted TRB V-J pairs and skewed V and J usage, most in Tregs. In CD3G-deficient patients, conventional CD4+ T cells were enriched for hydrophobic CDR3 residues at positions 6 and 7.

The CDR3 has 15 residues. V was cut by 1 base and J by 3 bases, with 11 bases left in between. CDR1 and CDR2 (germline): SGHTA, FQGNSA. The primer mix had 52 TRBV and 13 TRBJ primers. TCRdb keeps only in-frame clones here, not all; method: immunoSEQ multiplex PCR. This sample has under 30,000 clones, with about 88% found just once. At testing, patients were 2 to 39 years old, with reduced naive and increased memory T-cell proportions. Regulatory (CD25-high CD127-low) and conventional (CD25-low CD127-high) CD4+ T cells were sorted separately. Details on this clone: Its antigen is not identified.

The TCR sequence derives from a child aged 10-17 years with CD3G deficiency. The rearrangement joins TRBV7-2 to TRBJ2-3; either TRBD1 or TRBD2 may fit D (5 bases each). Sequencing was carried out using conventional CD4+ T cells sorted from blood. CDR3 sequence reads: CASSLGGDRTDTQYF. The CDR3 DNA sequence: TGTGCCAGCAGCTTAGGAGGGGATAGGACAGATACGCAGTATTTT. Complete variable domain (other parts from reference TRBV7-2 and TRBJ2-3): GAGVSQSPSNKVTEKGKDVELRCDPISGHTALYWYRQSLGQGLEFLIYFQGNSAPDKSGLPSDRFSAERTGGSVSTLTIQRTQQEDSAVYLCASSLGGDRTDTQYFGPGTRLTVL.